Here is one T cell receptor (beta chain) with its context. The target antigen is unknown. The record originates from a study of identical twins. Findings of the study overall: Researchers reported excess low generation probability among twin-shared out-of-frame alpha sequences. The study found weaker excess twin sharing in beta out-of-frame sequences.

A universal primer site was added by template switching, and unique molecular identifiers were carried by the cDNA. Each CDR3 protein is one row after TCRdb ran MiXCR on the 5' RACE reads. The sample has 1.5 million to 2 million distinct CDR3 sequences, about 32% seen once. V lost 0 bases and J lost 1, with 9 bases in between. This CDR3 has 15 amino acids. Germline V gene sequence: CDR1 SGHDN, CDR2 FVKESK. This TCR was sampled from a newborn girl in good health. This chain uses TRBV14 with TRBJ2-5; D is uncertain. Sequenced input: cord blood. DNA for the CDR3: TGTGCCAGCAGCCAAGAAGGAAGGCTCCAAGAGACCCAGTACTTC. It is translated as CASSQEGRLQETQYF.